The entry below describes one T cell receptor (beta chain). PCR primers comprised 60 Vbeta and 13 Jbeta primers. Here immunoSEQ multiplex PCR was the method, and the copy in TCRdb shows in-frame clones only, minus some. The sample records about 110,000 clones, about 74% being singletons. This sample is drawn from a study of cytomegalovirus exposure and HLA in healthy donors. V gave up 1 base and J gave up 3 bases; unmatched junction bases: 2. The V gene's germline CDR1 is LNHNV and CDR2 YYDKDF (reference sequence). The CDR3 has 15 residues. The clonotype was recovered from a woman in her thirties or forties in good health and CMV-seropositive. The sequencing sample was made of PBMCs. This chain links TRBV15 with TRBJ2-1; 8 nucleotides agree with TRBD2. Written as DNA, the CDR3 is TGTGCCACCAGCAGAGGCGGGGGGAACTACAATGAGCAGTTCTTC. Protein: CATSRGGGNYNEQFF.